The clone carrying this T cell receptor (beta chain) is a singleton in its sample. The data stem from a study of blood T cell repertoires in COVID-19. In the study overall: Specimens from acute and convalescent COVID-19 originated in the United States, Italy and Spain. T cells, B-cell-depleted T cells, or PBMCs provided the cDNA or gDNA that served as material.

In the original workflow: Scientists estimated how many nucleated cells there were by amplifying reference gene primers. Sequencing used immunoSEQ multiplex PCR; TCRdb keeps in-frame clones, though not all of them. V, J and clone size reflect that table, while D and trimming were determined from the DNA. The sample yields some 140,000 clones, under 95% seen once. Germline V gene sequence: CDR1 MNHEY, CDR2 SMNVEV (reference sequence). The germline V and J ends were trimmed by 2 bases and 1 base, with 7 bases remaining between them. The CDR3 is made up of 14 amino acids. Sequencing was done on a sample of peripheral blood. This sequence joins TRBV27 and TRBJ2-3; perhaps TRBD2 as D (5 bases). The source is a man aged 50 to 60 with acute or convalescent COVID-19. CDR3 sequence (DNA): TGTGCCAGCAGTTTAGAGGGAGGCACAGATACGCAGTATTTT. This codes for CASSLEGGTDTQYF.